The rows below give T cell receptor beta chains drawn from one sample of a study of OX40 agonist ivuxolimab in advanced cancers. Clones were read by immunoSEQ multiplex PCR, and TCRdb kept only the in-frame ones, dropping some. The sample comprises tens of thousands of clones, about 93% of which are singletons, and roughly 14% rests with the top ten. This sample comprised CD4+ or CD8+ T cells sorted from blood, obtained in a trial of the OX40 agonist ivuxolimab. Source of these receptors: an adult with an advanced solid tumor such as melanoma, head and neck, liver or kidney cancer. Each CDR3 is given with its conserved first and last residue. D genes are given only for firm matches.

TRBJ1-1 . TRBV27 CASSPGVINTEAFF TGTGCCAGCAGTCCCGGGGTGATTAACACTGAAGCTTTCTTT
TRBJ2-5 . TRBV9 CASSPRGRGVLGETQYF TGTGCCAGCAGCCCTCGGGGCAGGGGAGTTTTAGGGGAGACCCAGTACTTC
TRBJ2-3 . TRBV4-2 CASSPSIGGADTQYF TGTGCCAGCAGCCCCAGTATAGGGGGGGCAGATACGCAGTATTTT
TRBJ1-1 . TRBV19 CASSPNVGGLTEAFF TGTGCCAGTAGTCCTAATGTGGGGGGCTTGACTGAAGCTTTCTTT
TRBJ2-4 TRBD2 TRBV28 CASSIPLAGPSLIQYF TGTGCCAGCAGTATCCCACTAGCGGGACCATCACTAATTCAGTACTTC
TRBJ2-7 TRBD1 TRBV11-2 CASSFLPPRDREFHEQYF TGTGCCAGCAGCTTTCTCCCCCCTCGGGACAGGGAATTTCACGAGCAGTACTTC
TRBJ1-2 . TRBV29-1 CSVVRQGGYTF TGCAGCGTTGTAAGGCAGGGCGGCTACACCTTC
TRBJ1-2 TRBD1 TRBV4-1 CASSHGQGSANYGYTF TGCGCCAGCAGCCACGGACAGGGGTCAGCTAACTATGGCTACACCTTC
TRBJ2-1 TRBD2 TRBV2 CATLHWTSGSYNEQFF TGTGCCACCCTCCATTGGACTAGCGGGAGCTACAATGAGCAGTTCTTC
TRBJ2-7 . TRBV29-1 CSVEDRTTSYEQYF TGCAGCGTTGAAGATAGAACCACATCCTACGAGCAGTACTTC